The sequence of this T cell receptor beta chain was determined in a study of CD8 T cells in Susac syndrome. Germline V gene sequence: CDR1 SQVTM, CDR2 ANQGSEA. Trimming cost V 7 bases and J 9 bases; bases outside gene matches: 17. The CDR3 consists of 16 residues. Roughly 0.5 to 1 ug RNA was reverse transcribed with random hexamers. TCRdb reanalysed the immunoSEQ multiplex PCR reads using MiXCR and keeps one entry per CDR3 protein. The sample lists about 190,000 distinct CDR3 sequences; about 95% were seen once. Sequencing was carried out using CD8+ T cells from PBMCs. The source is a human donor with Susac syndrome. The V and J genes are TRBV29-1 and TRBJ2-1, with TRBD2 matching 11 bases. Here the CDR3 DNA reads TGCAGCGGCACCCCTCTACTAGCGGGAGAAATCCGTGAGCAGTTCTTC. This sequence encodes CSGTPLLAGEIREQFF.